The 11 T cell receptor beta chains presented below share a single source sample, sequenced in a study of beta chain features in type 1 diabetes. Study findings and constraints: TCRB CDR3s were moderately but significantly shorter in Type 1 diabetes patients in all four CD4+ subsets.

The antigens of these receptors remain unknown. The investigators reverse transcribed all of the isolated RNA, so they sequenced expressed TCRB transcripts. TCRdb's copy holds only in-frame clones and misses some; the assay was immunoSEQ multiplex PCR. This sample yields approximately 730,000 clones, of which 13% are seen a single time; roughly 0.022% belongs to the top ten. The sequenced sample was naive CD4+ T cells from blood. Receptors originate from a man aged 18 to 35 with type 1 diabetes.

This chain connects TRBV19 to TRBJ2-1; TRBD2 aligns across 8 bases. Germline CDR1 LNHDA, CDR2 SQIVND (reference sequence). Trimming cost V 4 bases and J 4 bases; bases outside gene matches: 9. This CDR3 region has 16 residues. The CDR3 sequence: CASSSPPAGGYNEQFF. CDR3 sequence (DNA): TGTGCCAGTAGTAGCCCCCCCGCGGGGGGTTACAATGAGCAGTTCTTC. Variable domain in full (rest from reference TRBV19 and TRBJ2-1): DGGITQSPKYLFRKEGQNVTLSCEQNLNHDAMYWYRQDPGQGLRLIYYSQIVNDFQKGDIAEGYSVSREKKESFPLTVTSAQKNPTAFYLCASSSPPAGGYNEQFFGPGTRLTVL.

The CDR3 here is CAWSVGGEVTEAFF. The CDR3 DNA follows: TGTGCCTGGAGTGTAGGGGGCGAGGTTACTGAAGCTTTCTTT. V and J are TRBV30 and TRBJ1-1, with 7 bases that match TRBD1. The trim removed 0 bases at V and 5 bases at J, leaving 6 bases unmatched. This CDR3 is 14 amino acids long. The germline gives CDR1 GTSNPN, CDR2 SVGIG (reference sequence).

This chain connects TRBV13 to TRBJ2-3; 10 nucleotides match TRBD1. Germline CDR1 and CDR2: PRHDT and FYEKMQ (reference sequence). Trimming at V came to 8 bases and at J to 4 bases, leaving 9 bases not matched to a gene. This CDR3 contains 15 residues. The CDR3 coding sequence is TGTGCCAGCGCCGGGAGGACAGGGGGTTCAGATACGCAGTATTTT. Amino acid sequence: CASAGRTGGSDTQYF.

This clone was found a few times. The chain employs TRBV11-1 and TRBJ2-1; weak D call: TRBD1 (5 bases). The germline gives CDR1 SGHAT, CDR2 FQDESV (reference sequence). The CDR3 loop spans 18 amino acids. V was shortened by 0 bases and J by 5 bases, with 20 bases between the two germline ends. The CDR3 is CASSLAPVARTKDNEQFF. In nucleotides, the CDR3 is TGTGCCAGCAGCTTAGCTCCCGTAGCCCGGACAAAAGACAATGAGCAGTTCTTC.

This clone occurred a few times. The chain is built from TRBV9 and TRBJ1-2; 7 nucleotides align to TRBD1. CDR1 is SGDLS, CDR2 YYNGEE, per germline. V lost 0 bases and J lost 4; bases outside the gene matches: 3. The CDR3 loop spans 14 amino acids. DNA for the CDR3: TGTGCCAGCAGCGTAGGAGGACAGGCCTATGGCTACACCTTC. Translation gives CASSVGGQAYGYTF.

This clone was recorded a few times. The chain has TRBV14 and TRBJ2-7; 8 positions agree with TRBD1. Germline V gene sequence: CDR1 SGHDN, CDR2 FVKESK. V was pared by 8 bases and J by 6 bases, with 12 bases of the junction left unmatched. The CDR3 consists of 14 residues. The CDR3, as DNA: TGTGCCAGCCGAGGACAGGGAACGCCGCGCGAGCAGTACTTC. Translated, it gives CASRGQGTPREQYF. The variable domain in full, with the rest retrieved from reference TRBV14 and TRBJ2-7, is EAGVTQFPSHSVIEKGQTVTLRCDPISGHDNLYWYRRVMGKEIKFLLHFVKESKQDESGMPNNRFLAERTGGTYSTLKVQPAELEDSGVYFCASRGQGTPREQYFGPGTRLTVT.

This sequence joins TRBV28 and TRBJ1-1, with a possible D match to TRBD1 (6 bases). This CDR3 has 14 residues. Per the germline V gene, CDR1 is MDHEN and CDR2 is SYDVKM. V was clipped by 4 bases and J by 3 bases, with 12 bases between them. CDR3 sequence (DNA): TGTGCCAGCAGTTCGGGGGGCAAGGACACTGAAGCTTTCTTT. Translation: CASSSGGKDTEAFF. The full variable domain, with the rest looked up from reference TRBV28 and TRBJ1-1, is DVKVTQSSRYLVKRTGEKVFLECVQDMDHENMFWYRQDPGLGLRLIYFSYDVKMKEKGDIPEGYSVSREKKERFSLILESASTNQTSMYLCASSSGGKDTEAFFGQGTRLTVV.

The chain combines TRBV6-1 with TRBJ2-7; D unresolved. The germline V gene encodes CDR1 MNHNS and CDR2 SASEGT. Trimming stripped 11 bases from V and 0 bases from J, with 14 bases between. CDR3 size: 13 residues. For the CDR3, the DNA is TGTGCCGCGGAGACCGACGGCTCCTACGAGCAGTACTTC. Translation gives CAAETDGSYEQYF.

Concerning this clone itself: This specimen includes other DNA sequences encoding the same CDR3. The V call is TRBV30, the J call TRBJ2-3, with TRBD2 matching 9 bases. J was trimmed by 2 bases and V by 3 bases; bases with no gene match: 6. The CDR3 has 15 residues. CDR1 and CDR2 from the germline V gene are GTSNPN and SVGIG (reference sequence). The CDR3 is CAWSLLAGSTDTQYF. The CDR3 DNA follows: TGTGCCTGGAGCCTTCTAGCGGGGTCCACAGATACGCAGTATTTT.

The genes are TRBV5-1 and TRBJ2-7; no clear D. Trimming left V 4 bases short and J 2 bases short, with 16 bases between. This CDR3 comprises 15 residues. CDR1 SGHRS and CDR2 YFSETQ come from the germline V gene. The CDR3 nucleotides read TGCGCCAGCAGCCTTACCTACCCGTGGGCCTACGAGCAGTACTTC. Translation: CASSLTYPWAYEQYF.

The CDR3 spells CASSEAGPANTF. The CDR3 DNA reads as TGTGCCAGCAGTGAAGCGGGCCCGGCGAACACCTTC. This chain links TRBV6-5 with TRBJ1-2; D not certain. Trimming removed 5 bases from V and 12 bases from J, with 16 bases in between. The CDR3 sequence is 12 residues long. Per germline, CDR1 MNHEY and CDR2 SVGAGI.